This T cell receptor (beta chain) is from a study of blood T cell repertoires in COVID-19. On the study more broadly: T cells, B-cell-depleted T cells, or PBMCs supplied cDNA or gDNA.

The data were produced by immunoSEQ multiplex PCR, yet TCRdb's version contains in-frame clones alone and is incomplete. The sample contains 150,000 to 200,000 clones, around 93% of which appear only once. The source is a woman in her forties or fifties with acute or convalescent COVID-19. Material for sequencing was peripheral blood.

The CDR3 bases are TGTGCCAGCAGCCAAGCGGTTATGGCGGGGACCAAAAACATTCAGTACTTC. This codes for CASSQAVMAGTKNIQYF. The genes are TRBV3-1 (or the pseudogene TRBV3-2) and TRBJ2-4; D possibly corresponds to TRBD2 (6 bases). The CDR3 loop spans 17 amino acids. V lost 1 base to trimming and J lost 2 bases, with 15 bases between them. CDR1 is LGHDT, CDR2 YNNKEL, per germline (reference sequence).